This T cell receptor (beta chain) was documented in a study of shared T cell receptors in the human thymus. Profiled with immunoSEQ multiplex PCR; TCRdb holds only in-frame clones, not every one. The sample has roughly 710,000 clones, approximately 83% seen once. Remarks on this clone: Within the sample, other DNA sequences also encode this same CDR3.

This same sample was also part of a study on human thymus T cells. Turning to that study: The thymus tissue came from resections taken during corrective heart surgery.

The specimen was thymocytes. The TCR was taken from a girl under two years old with a congenital heart defect.

This chain's CDR3 is CASSLRRTNTEAFF. The DNA for the CDR3 is TGTGCCAGTAGTTTACGACGGACAAACACTGAAGCTTTCTTT. The V and J genes are TRBV19 and TRBJ1-1, with D possibly TRBD1 on 5 matching bases. Germline values: CDR1 LNHDA, CDR2 SQIVND (reference sequence). The ends were cut back, 5 bases at V and 2 bases at J, with 12 bases in the middle. This CDR3 has 14 residues.